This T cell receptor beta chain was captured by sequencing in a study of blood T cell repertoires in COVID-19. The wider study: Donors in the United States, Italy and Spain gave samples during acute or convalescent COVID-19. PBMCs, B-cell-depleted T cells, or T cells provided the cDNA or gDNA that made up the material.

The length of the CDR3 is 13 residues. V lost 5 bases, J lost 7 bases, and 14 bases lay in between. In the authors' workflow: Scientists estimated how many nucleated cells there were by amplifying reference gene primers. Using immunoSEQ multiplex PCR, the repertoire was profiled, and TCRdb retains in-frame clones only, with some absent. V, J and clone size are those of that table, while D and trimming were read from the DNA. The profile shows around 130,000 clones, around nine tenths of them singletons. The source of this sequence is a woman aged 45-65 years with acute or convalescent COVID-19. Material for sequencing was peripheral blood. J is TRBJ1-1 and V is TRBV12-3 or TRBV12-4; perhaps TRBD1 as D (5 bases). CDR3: CASSKLQANEAFF. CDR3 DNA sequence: TGTGCCAGCAGTAAATTACAGGCGAATGAAGCTTTCTTT.